This T cell receptor beta chain is drawn from a study of blood T cell repertoires in COVID-19. The overall study: Acute and convalescent COVID-19 specimens originated in the United States, Italy and Spain. Sources were T cells, B-cell-depleted T cells, or PBMCs; the material itself was cDNA or gDNA.

This CDR3 is built from 16 residues. Germline trimming cut 6 bases from V and 5 bases from J; bases unmatched to any gene: 6. Looked up from germline, CDR1 is MDHEN and CDR2 is SYDVKM. As originally analysed: Reference gene primer amplification gave estimated nucleated cell counts. This table comes from immunoSEQ multiplex PCR, and its TCRdb copy is limited to in-frame clones, with some not included. V and J calls plus clone size are reproduced from that table; the DNA served to infer D and trimming. This table holds under 75,000 clones, more than 60% found once. This clone was picked up a small number of times.

This receptor was identified in a woman between 50 and 59 years old with active or convalescent COVID-19. Sequencing input: peripheral blood. The chain uses TRBV28 and TRBJ2-5; 16 nucleotides match TRBD2. CDR3: CASRGTSGRAGETQYF. The DNA for the CDR3 is TGTGCCAGCAGGGGGACTAGCGGGAGGGCCGGGGAGACCCAGTACTTC. The whole variable domain, filled in from reference TRBV28 and TRBJ2-5, reads DVKVTQSSRYLVKRTGEKVFLECVQDMDHENMFWYRQDPGLGLRLIYFSYDVKMKEKGDIPEGYSVSREKKERFSLILESASTNQTSMYLCASRGTSGRAGETQYFGPGTRLLVL.